This T cell receptor beta chain was identified in a study of cytomegalovirus exposure and HLA in healthy donors. Germline CDR1 SGHRS, CDR2 YFSETQ. J gave up 6 bases and V 6 bases, and 17 bases lay outside the gene matches. CDR3 length: 17 amino acids. Vbeta (60) and Jbeta (13) primers were used in the PCR. The method was immunoSEQ multiplex PCR; TCRdb's version includes in-frame clones alone and lacks a portion of them. The table lists 95,000 to 110,000 clones. Sequencing was performed on PBMCs. The rearrangement joins TRBV5-1 to TRBJ2-1; the match to TRBD2 covers 8 bases. This TCR was recovered from a man between 35 and 55 years old in good health and CMV-seronegative. The CDR3 reads CASTKDSGLAMGNEQFF. DNA for the CDR3: TGCGCCAGCACTAAGGACTCTGGACTAGCAATGGGCAATGAGCAGTTCTTC.